One and the same sample provided the 32 T cell receptor beta chains below, sequenced in a study of post-analysis software for immune sequencing data. General study points: In patients, about 5 TRBV segments were more frequent than in controls, with TRBV5-6, TRBV5-1 and TRBV20-1 among them.

Tagging with unique molecular identifiers was a feature of the TCR beta cDNA libraries. TCRdb recomputed calls from the PCR reads with MiXCR, one row per CDR3 protein. The sample shows some 500,000 distinct CDR3 sequences, nearly 45% of them seen only once. No antigen has been assigned to these receptors. The sequencing input was blood. Receptors were obtained from a girl aged 10-17 years with multiple sclerosis.

This chain joins TRBV11-2 and TRBJ2-1; 8 bases map to TRBD2. With V trimmed by 5 bases and J by 5 bases, 11 bases remained unmatched. This CDR3 has 16 residues. In germline, CDR1 is SGHAT, CDR2 FQNNGV. The CDR3 region is CASSASSGLGNNEQFF. The CDR3 DNA reads TGTGCCAGCAGCGCATCTAGCGGGTTGGGCAACAATGAGCAGTTCTTC.

This chain joins TRBV11-1 and TRBJ2-1; 11 positions match TRBD2. This CDR3 has 15 residues. Looked up from germline, CDR1 is SGHAT and CDR2 is FQDESV (reference sequence). Losses at the gene ends were 4 bases for V and 8 bases for J; bases not matched to a gene: 7. The CDR3 reads CASSYPGTSGDEQFF. The CDR3 DNA reads TGTGCCAGCAGCTACCCTGGGACTAGCGGCGATGAGCAGTTCTTC.

This rearrangement joins TRBV9 to TRBJ2-3, with D tentatively TRBD2 (6 bases). The CDR3 is 17 amino acids. The V gene lost 7 bases and the J gene lost 1 base, with 22 bases spanning the gap. In germline, CDR1 is SGDLS, CDR2 YYNGEE. This CDR3 reads CASGAPSRGGGTDTQYF. The CDR3 nucleotides are TGTGCCAGCGGTGCACCGTCCCGGGGAGGAGGCACAGATACGCAGTATTTT. The variable domain in full, with the rest retrieved from reference TRBV9 and TRBJ2-3, is DSGVTQTPKHLITATGQRVTLRCSPRSGDLSVYWYQQSLDQGLQFLIQYYNGEERAKGNILERFSAQQFPDLHSELNLSSLELGDSALYFCASGAPSRGGGTDTQYFGPGTRLTVL.

This sequence joins TRBV10-3 and TRBJ2-5, with TRBD1 matching 10 bases. The CDR3 consists of 14 residues. V dropped 8 bases and J dropped 4; count of bases not matched to a gene: 7. Germline V gene sequence: CDR1 ENHRY, CDR2 SYGVKD. The CDR3 bases are TGTGCCATCCCGGGACAGGGGAGTGGAGAGACCCAGTACTTC. It specifies CAIPGQGSGETQYF.

The chain is built from TRBV10-3 and TRBJ2-7, with D uncertain. With 3 bases removed from V and 4 bases from J, the gap between germline ends came to 4 bases. Germline loops: CDR1 ENHRY, CDR2 SYGVKD. The CDR3 contains 11 residues. This CDR3 is CAISEVYEQYF. The CDR3 DNA reads as TGTGCCATCAGTGAAGTTTACGAGCAGTACTTC.

This clonotype was counted only a few times. The chain is built from TRBV20-1 and TRBJ1-2; 9 positions match TRBD1. Germline CDR1 reads DFQATT; CDR2 reads SNEGSKA (reference sequence). Losses at the gene ends were 5 bases for V and 8 bases for J; bases not matched to a gene: 9. The CDR3 totals 13 residues. The CDR3 DNA sequence: TGCAGTGCTGCCCGAACAGGGGGCTTCGGCTACACCTTC. It translates to CSAARTGGFGYTF.

This chain links TRBV9 with TRBJ1-1; D gene uncertain. The V end lost 1 base, the J end lost 2 bases, and 12 bases lay between the germline ends. The germline V gene has CDR1 SGDLS and CDR2 YYNGEE. The CDR3 length is 15 residues. CDR3 residues: CASSVKSGPNTEAFF. DNA for the CDR3: TGTGCCAGCAGCGTAAAGTCTGGACCCAACACTGAAGCTTTCTTT. Complete variable domain (other parts from reference TRBV9 and TRBJ1-1): DSGVTQTPKHLITATGQRVTLRCSPRSGDLSVYWYQQSLDQGLQFLIQYYNGEERAKGNILERFSAQQFPDLHSELNLSSLELGDSALYFCASSVKSGPNTEAFFGQGTRLTVV.

This clonotype has a handful of counts. The J gene is TRBJ1-5, the V gene TRBV3-1; TRBD1 might be the D (5 bases). Trimming took off 2 bases at V and 6 bases at J, with 11 bases between the two ends. Germline V lookup: CDR1 LGHDT, CDR2 YNNKEL (reference sequence). The CDR3 consists of 14 residues. The CDR3 DNA reads as TGTGCCAGCAGCCAACAGGGCTACGGTCAGCCCCAGCATTTT. It specifies CASSQQGYGQPQHF.

This clonotype was recorded a few times. This chain links TRBV7-9 with TRBJ1-1; D unclear. Trimming shortened V by 5 bases and J by 5 bases, and 18 bases separated the two germline ends. The CDR3 covers 15 residues. In germline, CDR1 is SEHNR, CDR2 FQNEAQ (reference sequence). CDR3 coding DNA: TGTGCCAGCAGCCCCCTCCGCAAGGGATGGACTGAAGCTTTCTTT. Its translation: CASSPLRKGWTEAFF.

A few counts support this clonotype. CDR3 amino acids: CASSQIYEQYF. The CDR3 nucleotides read TGTGCCAGCAGCCAAATTTACGAGCAGTACTTC. The chain combines TRBV3-1 with TRBJ2-7, with no clear D. This CDR3 has 11 amino acids. V was cut by 2 bases and J by 4 bases, with 3 bases left in between. CDR1 and CDR2 from the germline V gene are LGHDT and YNNKEL (reference sequence).

The genes are TRBV28 and TRBJ2-3, with 8 bases aligning to TRBD1. This CDR3 spans 13 amino acids. Germline V gene lookup returns CDR1 MDHEN and CDR2 SYDVKM. The V and J ends lost 6 bases and 6 bases, in that order; junction bases with no gene match: 5. CDR3 residues: CASSRGLSDTQYF. CDR3 DNA sequence: TGTGCCAGCAGCAGGGGGCTGTCCGATACGCAGTATTTT. The variable domain in full, completed from reference TRBV28 and TRBJ2-3, reads DVKVTQSSRYLVKRTGEKVFLECVQDMDHENMFWYRQDPGLGLRLIYFSYDVKMKEKGDIPEGYSVSREKKERFSLILESASTNQTSMYLCASSRGLSDTQYFGPGTRLTVL.

This clonotype showed up just a few times. The CDR3 DNA sequence: TGTGCCAGCAGTCGAGGCTTGCCGGGACAGGACGCCTACGAGCAGTACTTC. Its protein is CASSRGLPGQDAYEQYF. V is TRBV27 and J is TRBJ2-7; 8 bases agree with TRBD1. Germline V gene data show CDR1 as MNHEY and CDR2 as SMNVEV (reference sequence). There are 17 residues in the CDR3. The ends lost 5 bases at V and 2 bases at J; junction bases unmatched: 14.

The rearrangement uses TRBV5-1 and TRBJ1-2; 8 bases fit TRBD1. The J segment lost 8 bases and the V segment lost 0 bases, leaving 9 bases of the junction unmatched. CDR3 length: 15 residues. Germline V CDR1 and CDR2: SGHRS, YFSETQ. For the CDR3, the DNA is TGCGCCAGCAGCTTGGTTGGACAGGGAGTTTACGGCTACACCTTC. Its protein is CASSLVGQGVYGYTF.

V is TRBV12-3 or TRBV12-4 and J is TRBJ2-1; tentatively, D is TRBD2 (6 bases). The length of the CDR3 is 15 residues. The V and J ends lost 6 bases and 9 bases respectively, with 21 bases between them. The CDR3 sequence: CASRSTTSIGSEQFF. The CDR3 DNA sequence: TGTGCCAGCAGATCCACCACTAGCATCGGCAGTGAGCAGTTCTTC.

The chain joins TRBV12-3 or TRBV12-4 to TRBJ2-5; a possible D gene is TRBD1 (5 bases). The J call may not be correct, given that the DNA end is closer to TRBJ2-7. The CDR3 spans 14 residues. The CDR3 nucleotides read TGTGCCAGCAGTTGGGGTCAGGGTAGAGACGAGCAGTACTTC. Protein sequence: CASSWGQGRDEQYF.

V usage is TRBV29-1 and J usage is TRBJ2-5; 10 nucleotides agree with TRBD2. From germline, CDR1 is SQVTM and CDR2 ANQGSEA. The V and J ends lost 2 bases and 5 bases, in that order; junction bases with no gene match: 5. The CDR3 has 14 residues. In DNA form, the CDR3 reads TGCAGCGTTGAAACTAGCGGGACCGGGGAGACCCAGTACTTC. Its translation is CSVETSGTGETQYF.

The chain employs TRBV6-1 and TRBJ1-5; D remains unclear. The germline CDR1 and CDR2 sequences are MNHNS and SASEGT. V lost 2 bases, J lost 5 bases, and 7 bases lay in between. The CDR3 totals 13 residues. The CDR3 is CASSESWDQPQHF. In DNA, the CDR3 is TGTGCCAGCAGTGAAAGTTGGGATCAGCCCCAGCATTTT.

This rearrangement joins TRBV27 to TRBJ2-3; D is possibly TRBD2 (6 bases). The CDR3 has 14 amino acids. Germline-derived CDR1 and CDR2 are MNHEY and SMNVEV (reference sequence). V dropped 6 bases and J dropped 2 bases, with 12 bases sitting between them. CDR3: CASSRDFNTDTQYF. The CDR3 bases are TGTGCCAGCAGCCGGGACTTCAACACAGATACGCAGTATTTT.

The chain joins TRBV5-1 to TRBJ1-2; TRBD1 is a possible D gene (5 bases). The CDR3 runs 12 residues. V lost 2 bases and J 8 bases, leaving 10 bases between the germline ends. CDR1 SGHRS and CDR2 YFSETQ come from the germline V gene. DNA of the CDR3: TGCGCCAGCAGCTTACAGGCCTCCGGCTACACCTTC. It yields the protein CASSLQASGYTF.

This clonotype was observed a handful of times. This chain connects TRBV6-5 to TRBJ2-7, with D perhaps assigned TRBD1 or TRBD2 (6 bases each). V was pared by 2 bases and J by 2 bases, with 16 bases between. Germline CDR1 and CDR2: MNHEY and SVGAGI. The CDR3 contains 16 residues. The CDR3 is CASSYSGGLSPYEQYF. The CDR3 bases are TGTGCCAGCAGTTACAGTGGGGGGCTGAGCCCCTACGAGCAGTACTTC.

With respect to this clonotype: A read error may account for a junction end that differs from germline. The chain combines TRBV7-7 with TRBJ2-3; D may be TRBD1 (5 bases). The germline gives CDR1 SSHAT, CDR2 FNYEAQ (reference sequence). The CDR3 has 13 residues. CDR3 amino acids: CASSRQFTDTQYF. In DNA form, the CDR3 reads TGTGCTAGCAGCCGACAGTTTACAGATACGCAGTATTTT.

This clonotype occurred a few times. The rearrangement uses TRBV7-3 and TRBJ2-3, with 7 bases fitting TRBD2. With 5 bases clipped from V and 0 bases from J, the junction kept 5 bases outside the gene matches. This CDR3 comprises 15 residues. Per the germline V gene, CDR1 is SGHTA and CDR2 is FQGTGA. The CDR3 region is CASSRLGGSTDTQYF. CDR3 sequence (DNA): TGTGCCAGCAGCCGACTGGGGGGGAGCACAGATACGCAGTATTTT.

This clonotype came up a few times. This rearrangement joins TRBV12-3 or TRBV12-4 to TRBJ2-3; D tentatively reads TRBD1 or TRBD2 (5 bases each). With 6 bases removed from V and 0 bases from J, the gap between germline ends came to 16 bases. This CDR3 comprises 16 residues. CDR3 sequence reads: CASRDRDATSTDTQYF. CDR3 nucleotides: TGTGCCAGCAGAGATAGGGACGCCACTAGCACAGATACGCAGTATTTT.

In its sample, this clonotype was seen many times. J is TRBJ2-7 and V is TRBV20-1; D possibly corresponds to TRBD2 (5 bases). The ends were cut back, 3 bases at V and 1 base at J, with 13 bases in the middle. This CDR3 has 14 amino acids. Germline loops: CDR1 DFQATT, CDR2 SNEGSKA (reference sequence). CDR3 in DNA: TGCAGTGCTAGTCACGGGGAGAGGTCCTACGAGCAGTACTTC. It is translated as CSASHGERSYEQYF.

The chain uses TRBV28 and TRBJ2-7, with a tentative D call TRBD1 (6 bases). The germline V gene has CDR1 MDHEN and CDR2 SYDVKM. This CDR3 has 15 amino acids. V was clipped by 5 bases and J by 0 bases, with 14 bases between them. The DNA of the CDR3 is TGTGCCAGCAGTACGCCGGGACACGGCTCCTACGAGCAGTACTTC. This encodes CASSTPGHGSYEQYF.

This chain uses TRBV12-3 or TRBV12-4 with TRBJ2-5; D is possibly TRBD1 (5 bases). The CDR3 sequence is 14 residues long. The ends were cut back, 6 bases at V and 5 bases at J, with 16 bases in the middle. As DNA, the CDR3 is TGTGCCAGCAGCCATCTGGGGCGCGGTGAGACCCAGTACTTC. Translated, it gives CASSHLGRGETQYF.

The chain carries TRBV7-8 and TRBJ2-5; D possibly uses TRBD1 or TRBD2 (5 bases each). The V end was cut by 5 bases, the J end by 7 bases, with 20 bases between. Germline V gene lookup returns CDR1 SGHVS and CDR2 FQNEAQ. CDR3 size: 15 residues. The CDR3 spells CASSHRDQRTPTQYF. For the CDR3, the DNA is TGTGCCAGCAGCCACCGGGACCAACGAACTCCGACCCAGTACTTC.

V and J are TRBV7-2 and TRBJ1-5, with a tentative D call TRBD1 (6 bases). Germline V gives CDR1 SGHTA, CDR2 FQGNSA. This CDR3 is 15 amino acids long. V shed 1 base and J shed 9 bases, with 16 bases lying between them. The CDR3 nucleotides read TGTGCCAGCAGCTTAGTGCCAGGGGAGGACCTGCCCCAGCATTTT. Translated, it gives CASSLVPGEDLPQHF.

V gene TRBV9 combines with J gene TRBJ1-4, with unresolved D. With 3 bases removed from V and 0 bases from J, the gap between germline ends came to 9 bases. Looked up from germline, CDR1 is SGDLS and CDR2 is YYNGEE. This CDR3 is 15 amino acids long. The CDR3 sequence: CASSGGDATNEKLFF. The CDR3 DNA follows: TGTGCCAGCAGCGGGGGAGATGCAACTAATGAAAAACTGTTTTTT.

This clonotype has a single count. The chain employs TRBV10-1 and TRBJ2-2, with 7 bases matching TRBD2. From germline, CDR1 is WNHNN and CDR2 SYGVQD (reference sequence). The CDR3 spans 14 residues. Trimming at V came to 6 bases and at J to 7 bases, leaving 8 bases not matched to a gene. Here the CDR3 reads CASRGRLAGGELFF. Here the CDR3 DNA reads TGCGCCAGCAGGGGGAGACTAGCCGGCGGGGAGCTGTTTTTT.

This clonotype was counted a single time. The chain recombines TRBV6-6 with TRBJ1-1; D unresolved. CDR1 and CDR2 (germline): MNHNY, SVGAGI (reference sequence). Trimming shortened V by 2 bases and J by 1 base, and 8 bases separated the two germline ends. CDR3 size: 14 residues. The CDR3 DNA reads TGTGCCAGCAGTTACAGGGAGAGGAACACTGAAGCTTTCTTT. This codes for CASSYRERNTEAFF.

V usage is TRBV29-1 and J usage is TRBJ2-1, with D unclear. CDR1 SQVTM and CDR2 ANQGSEA come from the germline V gene. The CDR3 is 11 amino acids. Trimming cost V 8 bases and J 6 bases, with 11 bases left between them. This chain's CDR3 is CSTGWRNEQFF. DNA of the CDR3: TGCAGCACCGGCTGGCGCAATGAGCAGTTCTTC.